A selection of T cell receptor beta chains follows, all from one sample in a study of OX40 agonist ivuxolimab in advanced cancers. The table came from immunoSEQ multiplex PCR; TCRdb's copy has only in-frame clones and leaves some out. The sample consists of about 79,000 clones, about 90% of them appearing once. Sequences were derived from CD4+ or CD8+ T cells sorted from blood, sampled in a trial of the OX40 agonist ivuxolimab. The receptors were sampled from an adult with an advanced solid tumor such as melanoma, head and neck, liver or kidney cancer. Both conserved end residues are part of each CDR3. D genes are given only for firm matches. Clone sizes are given selectively: once, few, many, or a class where the clone is expanded.

TRBJ2-3,NA,15,NA,TRBV10-3,CAISAGSPSTDTQYF,TGTGCCATCAGTGCCGGGTCCCCTAGCACAGATACGCAGTATTTT
TRBJ2-7,NA,13,NA,TRBV19,CASSGWGAPEQYF,TGTGCCAGCTCGGGATGGGGGGCCCCCGAGCAGTACTTC
TRBJ2-7,TRBD1,15,NA,TRBV6-6,CASSWGTAKPYEQYF,TGTGCCAGCAGTTGGGGGACAGCGAAACCCTACGAGCAGTACTTC
TRBJ1-4,NA,16,NA,TRBV30,CAWRPPRGATNEKLFF,TGTGCCTGGCGCCCTCCTCGCGGTGCAACTAATGAAAAACTGTTTTTT
TRBJ1-2,NA,17,NA,TRBV19,CASSIKASTGAHYGYTF,TGTGCCAGTAGTATTAAGGCCTCCACGGGGGCCCACTATGGCTACACCTTC
TRBJ2-6,TRBD1,15,NA,TRBV28,CASSPAGGGANVLTF,TGTGCCAGCAGCCCCGCAGGGGGTGGGGCCAACGTCCTGACTTTC
TRBJ2-7,TRBD2,15,NA,TRBV5-1,CATARLAGGTYEQYF,TGCGCCACCGCCAGACTAGCGGGAGGGACCTACGAGCAGTACTTC
TRBJ2-2,NA,15,NA,TRBV2,CASTPRASNTGELFF,TGTGCCAGCACCCCGAGAGCCTCGAACACCGGGGAGCTGTTTTTT
TRBJ2-7,TRBD2,17,NA,TRBV18,CASSPGLAGGSSYEQYF,TGTGCCAGCTCACCGGGACTAGCGGGAGGTAGCTCCTACGAGCAGTACTTC
TRBJ1-5,NA,13,once,TRBV4-1,CASSRTLNQPQHF,TGCGCCAGCAGCCGCACCCTAAATCAGCCCCAGCATTTT
TRBJ2-3,NA,11,NA,TRBV6-7,CASSHLPQEYF,TGTGCCAGCAGCCATCTCCCCCAGGAGTATTTT
TRBJ1-1,NA,12,few,TRBV19,CATKTENTEAFF,TGTGCCACCAAAACAGAAAACACTGAAGCTTTCTTT
TRBJ2-1,NA,17,NA,TRBV4-1,CASSQGLVGSQHNEQFF,TGCGCCAGCAGCCAAGGTCTGGTCGGGAGCCAACACAATGAGCAGTTCTTC
TRBJ1-5,NA,12,NA,TRBV28,CASRTVNQPQHF,TGTGCCAGCAGGACTGTTAATCAGCCCCAGCATTTT
TRBJ2-6,NA,15,NA,TRBV6-1,CASSEMAAGANVLTF,TGTGCCAGCAGTGAAATGGCGGCAGGGGCCAACGTCCTGACTTTC
TRBJ1-4,NA,15,NA,TRBV11-3,CASSSRTATSEKLFF,TGTGCCAGCAGCTCACGGACAGCCACGAGTGAAAAACTGTTTTTT
TRBJ1-1,NA,15,NA,TRBV21-1,CASSGSGKLNTEAFF,TGTGCCAGCAGCGGGTCTGGGAAACTGAACACTGAAGCTTTCTTT
TRBJ1-3,TRBD1,15,once,TRBV5-1,CASSWGTGMGNTIYF,TGCGCCAGCAGCTGGGGGACAGGGATGGGAAACACCATATATTTT
TRBJ2-1,TRBD2,16,NA,TRBV19,CASSPWAGARDNEQFF,TGTGCCAGTAGCCCCTGGGCGGGAGCAAGAGACAATGAGCAGTTCTTC
TRBJ2-7,NA,15,NA,TRBV15,CATSRATGSVYEQYF,TGTGCCACCAGCAGAGCGACGGGTTCCGTCTACGAGCAGTACTTC
TRBJ2-3,NA,16,NA,TRBV10-3,CAISEVLAGGTDTQYF,TGTGCCATCAGTGAGGTCCTAGCTGGAGGGACAGATACGCAGTATTTT
TRBJ1-2,TRBD1,15,NA,TRBV4-2,CASTREGATFSGYTF,TGTGCCAGCACTCGGGAGGGGGCGACCTTTTCTGGCTACACCTTC
TRBJ1-2,TRBD1,14,few,TRBV4-1,CASSQDGQARGYTF,TGCGCCAGCAGCCAAGACGGACAGGCACGGGGCTACACCTTC
TRBJ1-1,NA,13,NA,TRBV19,CASSTGLLTEAFF,TGTGCCAGTAGTACGGGACTGCTTACTGAAGCTTTCTTT
TRBJ2-5,NA,19,NA,TRBV19,CASSIWVSATGGGKETQYF,TGTGCCAGTAGTATTTGGGTCTCAGCTACAGGAGGTGGGAAAGAGACCCAGTACTTC
TRBJ2-7,NA,15,NA,TRBV7-8,CASNNIGRDEYEQYF,TGTGCCAGCAACAACATAGGACGGGACGAGTACGAGCAGTACTTC
TRBJ2-7,NA,11,NA,TRBV6-1,CASSDVNEQYF,TGTGCCAGCAGTGATGTAAACGAGCAGTACTTC
TRBJ1-6,NA,15,NA,TRBV7-8,CASSRTGTRDSPLHF,TGTGCCAGCAGCCGAACAGGGACGAGAGATTCACCCCTCCACTTT
TRBJ2-5,NA,13,NA,TRBV11-3,CASRPTPQETQYF,TGTGCCAGCAGGCCCACTCCACAAGAGACCCAGTACTTC
TRBJ2-7,NA,15,NA,TRBV5-5,CASSQSLAEGYEQYF,TGTGCCAGCAGCCAGAGCCTGGCTGAGGGCTACGAGCAGTACTTC
TRBJ2-3,TRBD1,15,once,TRBV5-1,CASRDGTGSTDTQYF,TGCGCCAGCAGGGATGGGACAGGGAGCACAGATACGCAGTATTTT
TRBJ1-1,TRBD1,14,NA,TRBV7-9,CASSPGQGNTEAFF,TGTGCCAGCAGCCCCGGACAGGGGAACACTGAAGCTTTCTTT